This TCR beta chain comes out of a study of regulatory T cells in long-lasting Graves disease. General study results and limits: Persistent cases of Graves' showed reduced TCR diversity relative to newly diagnosed patients.

For TCR beta, libraries came from iRepertoire HTBI primers and Arm-PCR of CDR3 regions. TCRdb processed the multiplex PCR reads anew with MiXCR; each CDR3 protein has one entry. The sample holds under 700,000 distinct CDR3 sequences; around 15% are singletons and the top ten take more than 20%. Time point described: newly diagnosed GD, antithyroid drugs for less than 3 months. Scientists built the TCR library using RNA that was extracted from PBMCs. This clonotype was seen ten or more times. Its antigen remains unidentified. V shed 5 bases and J shed 0 bases, with 11 bases lying between them. The CDR3 runs 15 residues. In addition, the sample was reused for a study of T cells in Graves' hyperthyroidism and ophthalmopathy.

The origin of this receptor is a woman between 40 and 65 years old with Graves disease. Sequencing used peripheral blood mononuclear cells (PBMCs), obtained at new diagnosis, from a patient treated with antithyroid drugs. The gene calls are TRBV12-3 or TRBV12-4 and TRBJ1-5; D remains unclear. CDR3 coding DNA: TGTGCCAGCAGTGCCGGACGGTATAGCAATCAGCCCCAGCATTTT. It yields the protein CASSAGRYSNQPQHF.